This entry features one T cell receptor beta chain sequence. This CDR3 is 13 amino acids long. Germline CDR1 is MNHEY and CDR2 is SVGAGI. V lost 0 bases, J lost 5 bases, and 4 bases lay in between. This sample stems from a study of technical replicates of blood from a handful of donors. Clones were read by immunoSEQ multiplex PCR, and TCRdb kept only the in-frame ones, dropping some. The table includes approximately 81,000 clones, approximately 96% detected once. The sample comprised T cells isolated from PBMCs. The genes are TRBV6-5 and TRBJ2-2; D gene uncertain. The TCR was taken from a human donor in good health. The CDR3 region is CASSYSQTGELFF. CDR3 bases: TGTGCCAGCAGTTACTCACAAACCGGGGAGCTGTTTTTT.